This T cell receptor (beta chain) was profiled in a study of blood T cell repertoires in COVID-19. This CDR3 contains 14 residues. Trimming took 2 bases from V and 6 from J, leaving 11 bases between them. In germline, CDR1 is MRHNA, CDR2 SNTAGT. Sequenced by immunoSEQ multiplex PCR; TCRdb stores in-frame clones only, minus some. This sample has around 30,000 clones, with 75% found just once. The rearrangement joins TRBV6-4 to TRBJ1-5; D remains unclear. The TCR was taken from a man at least 80 years old with active or convalescent COVID-19. Material: peripheral blood. The CDR3 DNA sequence: TGTGCCAGCAGTGACGCCAGGATTTTTCAGCCCCAGCATTTT. This gives the protein CASSDARIFQPQHF.